Here is one T cell receptor beta chain with its context. This receptor's antigen is unknown. Base qualities are not provided; no much larger clone lies one nucleotide away. This sample stems from a study of Ad26.COV2.S vaccination and SARS-CoV-2 variants (TCRdb year 2021). At the level of the whole study: Vaccine-arm donors came from COV1001, a multicentre, randomized, double-blind, placebo-controlled phase I-IIa trial of Ad26.COV2.S in healthy adults. Ad26.COV2.S was administered intramuscularly at a dose of 5x10^10 or 1x10^11 viral particles, either as one shot or as two shots given 56 days apart. Sequencing of the TCRbeta repertoire served to evaluate the specificity and breadth of SARS-CoV-2-reactive T cell receptors following Ad26.COV2.S vaccination. The TCR-sequenced set comprised approximately 32 samples: around 20 Ad26.COV2.S vaccine recipients, 5 placebo recipients and 8 SARS-CoV-2 convalescent individuals. Participants in the trial were split at random into five groups of five each, receiving low-dose or high-dose Ad26.COV2.S once or twice, or else placebo on both occasions. Throughout the experiments and outcome assessment, investigators stayed blinded to trial group allocation. The investigation overall reported the following: After vaccination, substantial breadth of spike-specific CD8+ and CD4+ T cell responses was reported. Vaccine and placebo recipients had similar non-spike TCR breadth, a finding consistent with the vaccine containing only spike. Higher spike-specific TCR breadth was observed in Ad26.COV2.S recipients than in placebo recipients (P = 0.0014). The study was not powered to compare responses between vaccine doses or regimens. The authors noted that the TCR breadth and depth analyses may have underestimated total T cell responses.

From a lookup of the germline V gene, CDR1 and CDR2 are SGHTA and FQGNSA. The V and J ends are trimmed by 5 bases and 14 bases, leaving 15 bases between them. The CDR3 has 12 amino acids, counting the end cysteine and phenylalanine. The entry retains the CDR3 DNA only, 36 bases that are in frame from base 1. The immunoSEQ Assay was the method used to sequence TCRbeta CDR3 regions. After extraction, genomic DNA underwent amplification by bias-controlled multiplex PCR, followed by high-throughput sequencing. The paper's data handling went like this. Collapsing and filtering of sequences were performed to quantify the absolute abundance of each unique TCRbeta CDR3 region. T cell fraction was estimated by normalizing TCRbeta template counts to usable DNA, with usable DNA measured through amplification of reference genes found in all nucleated cells. Repertoire TCRs were annotated as SARS-CoV-2-specific when V gene, CDR3 amino acid sequence and J gene were exactly matched to a known reactive TCR set. The reference SARS-CoV-2 TCR set was obtained from MIRA and was filtered for enrichment in COVID-19-positive ImmuneCODE repertoires, whereby public or cross-reactive TCRs were removed. Using the MIRA antigens, annotated TCRs were further analysed by specific ORF or by position within an ORF. Depth was the summed frequency of annotated unique rearrangements, while breadth was defined as annotated unique rearrangements over total unique productive rearrangements. Two-sided Wilcoxon rank-sum tests were applied when comparing TCR breadth between groups. TCRdb limited this immuneACCESS table to in-frame rearrangements with V and J called. A share of clones is missing; checked studies link under half to unresolved V genes, and the rest is unexplained. V and J calls plus clone size are reproduced from that table; the DNA served to infer D and trimming. This sample holds about 420,000 clones; over 75% were observed only once. Of the sample, around 3.6% falls within the top ten clones.

The treatment or condition label, as the study defines it: roughly 18 received Ad26.COV2.S at low or high dose, single or two shots; roughly five received placebo; per-sample allocation not given. Repertoires of vaccine and placebo recipients were sequenced from samples collected on day 63 after the first injection. Between 29 July and 7 August 2020, Cohort 1b enrolled 25 adults aged 18-55 years at one site in Boston, USA. Ad26.COV2.S was a replication-incompetent adenovirus type 26 vector expressing a prefusion-stabilized SARS-CoV-2 spike protein from the original Wuhan strain. The chain is made from TRBV7-2 and TRBJ1-4; TRBD1 could be the D gene, as 5 bases match. The material was peripheral blood, obtained in a trial of Ad26.COV2.S vaccine versus placebo. The clonotype originates from a person aged 18-65 years who received the Ad26.COV2.S COVID-19 vaccine or a placebo. The nucleotide sequence is given as TGTGCCAGCAGCCGCCGGGACGGCCATCTGTTTTTT. It translates to CASSRRDGHLFF. Reference TRBV7-2 and TRBJ1-4 proteins supply the regions before and after the CDR3; the full variable domain is: GAGVSQSPSNKVTEKGKDVELRCDPISGHTALYWYRQSLGQGLEFLIYFQGNSAPDKSGLPSDRFSAERTGGSVSTLTIQRTQQEDSAVYLCASSRRDGHLFFGSGTQLSVL.